Below, 4 T cell receptor beta chains from the same sample are listed, as sequenced in a study of OX40 agonist ivuxolimab in advanced cancers. Profiled with immunoSEQ multiplex PCR; TCRdb holds only in-frame clones, not every one. The table lists roughly 20,000 clones, roughly 84% of them singletons. This specimen was CD4+ or CD8+ T cells sorted from blood, taken in a trial of the OX40 agonist ivuxolimab. These receptors were obtained from an adult with an advanced solid tumor such as melanoma, head and neck, liver or kidney cancer.

This clone was seen more than once but under ten times. V and J are TRBV30 and TRBJ2-2; D is perhaps TRBD2 (6 bases). Trimming removed 7 bases from V and 2 bases from J, with 17 bases in between. The CDR3 is made up of 15 amino acids. Germline CDR1 GTSNPN, CDR2 SVGIG (reference sequence). CDR3 loop: CASRKGGVNTGELFF. As DNA, the CDR3 is TGTGCCTCCCGTAAAGGCGGGGTAAACACCGGGGAGCTGTTTTTT.

The chain combines TRBV6-5 with TRBJ1-1; no firm D call. Germline lookup yields CDR1 MNHEY and CDR2 SVGAGI. V lost 2 bases to trimming and J lost 3 bases, with 10 bases between them. This CDR3 is built from 14 residues. CDR3 nucleotide sequence: TGTGCCAGCAGTTACCCCGGATCCGACACTGAAGCTTTCTTT. Translated: CASSYPGSDTEAFF.

The chain links TRBV6-1 to TRBJ1-2, with D unclear. The V gene's germline CDR1 is MNHNS and CDR2 SASEGT. V lost 7 bases to trimming and J lost 6 bases, with 12 bases between them. The CDR3 has 12 amino acids. In DNA, the CDR3 is TGTGCCAGCACTACCGTTGGCGATGGCTACACCTTC. Its protein is CASTTVGDGYTF.

The table lists this clone with a count of one. The chain carries TRBV5-1 and TRBJ1-1; no definite D call. The CDR3 length is 13 residues. V shed 0 bases and J shed 2 bases, with 5 bases lying between them. Germline V gene data show CDR1 as SGHRS and CDR2 as YFSETQ. The CDR3 reads CASSLEQNTEAFF. CDR3 bases: TGCGCCAGCAGCTTGGAACAAAACACTGAAGCTTTCTTT. Variable domain in full (rest from reference TRBV5-1 and TRBJ1-1): KAGVTQTPRYLIKTRGQQVTLSCSPISGHRSVSWYQQTPGQGLQFLFEYFSETQRNKGNFPGRFSGRQFSNSRSEMNVSTLELGDSALYLCASSLEQNTEAFFGQGTRLTVV.